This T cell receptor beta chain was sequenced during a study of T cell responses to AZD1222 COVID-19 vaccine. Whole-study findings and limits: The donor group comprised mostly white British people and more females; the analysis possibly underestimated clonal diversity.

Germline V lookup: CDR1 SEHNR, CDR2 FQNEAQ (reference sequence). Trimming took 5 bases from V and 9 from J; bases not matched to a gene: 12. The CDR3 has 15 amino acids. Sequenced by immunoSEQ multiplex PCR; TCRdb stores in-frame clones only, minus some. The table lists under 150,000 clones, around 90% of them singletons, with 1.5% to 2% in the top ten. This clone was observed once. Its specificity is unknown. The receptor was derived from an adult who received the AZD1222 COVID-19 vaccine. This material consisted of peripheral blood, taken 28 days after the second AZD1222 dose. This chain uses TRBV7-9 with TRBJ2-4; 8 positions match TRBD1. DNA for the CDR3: TGTGCCAGCAGCCCTCGACGAGCAGGGGGCGGCATTCAGTACTTC. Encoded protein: CASSPRRAGGGIQYF.